This TCR beta chain is from a study of blood T cell repertoires in COVID-19. The overall study: Samples taken during acute and convalescent COVID-19 were collected in the United States, Italy and Spain.

This CDR3 comprises 15 residues. With 0 bases clipped from V and 2 bases from J, the junction kept 1 base outside the gene matches. Germline V gene lookup returns CDR1 MNHEY and CDR2 SVGAGI. Data came from immunoSEQ multiplex PCR; TCRdb stores just in-frame clones and leaves some out. This table has a few hundred thousand clones, 70% to 90% appearing once. Participant reports of clinical history set cohort assignment. Recovery among Cohort 3 donors was established by two negative PCRs, clearance, or symptom resolution. Sequences were obtained from PBMCs or T cells enriched from blood (not recorded which). This sequence was found in a man aged 35-49 years who had recovered from COVID-19. The genes are TRBV6-5 and TRBJ2-7; TRBD1 agrees at 10 bases. This CDR3 is CASSYSTGGPYEQYF. The CDR3 DNA reads TGTGCCAGCAGTTACTCGACAGGGGGCCCCTACGAGCAGTACTTC.